Here is one T cell receptor (beta chain) with its context. This specimen comes from a study of blood T cell repertoires in COVID-19. Across the study: Acute and convalescent COVID-19 samples came from the United States, Italy and Spain. Sources were T cells, B-cell-depleted T cells, or PBMCs; the material itself was cDNA or gDNA.

Under the authors' procedure: Using reference gene primer amplification, nucleated cell counts were estimated. Here immunoSEQ multiplex PCR was the method, and the copy in TCRdb shows in-frame clones only, minus some. That table furnishes V, J and clone size, whereas the DNA furnished D and trimming. In the table there are about 140,000 clones, around 81% of which are singletons. This TCR derives from a human donor in a cohort sampled during active COVID-19. Sequencing was done on a sample of peripheral blood.

CDR3 nucleotides: TGCGCCAGCAGCTTGATCAGGGGCGAGAACACTGAAGCTTTCTTT. It translates to CASSLIRGENTEAFF. The rearrangement uses TRBV5-1 and TRBJ1-1; D perhaps matches TRBD1 (6 bases). The CDR3 consists of 15 residues. Looked up from germline, CDR1 is SGHRS and CDR2 is YFSETQ. Trimming left V 1 base short and J 1 base short, with 11 bases between.